This entry lists 6 T cell receptor beta chains sequenced from one sample in a study of blood T cell repertoires in COVID-19. Clones were sequenced by immunoSEQ multiplex PCR, and TCRdb holds only the in-frame ones, with some missing. This sample has under 95,000 clones; approximately 88% occur once, and the top ten carry around 29%. The sequencing input was peripheral blood. These receptors originate from an elderly woman with active or convalescent COVID-19.

A few counts support this clone. The chain joins TRBV5-1 to TRBJ1-2, with 9 nucleotides matching TRBD1. The CDR3 sequence is 14 residues long. Germline CDR1 reads SGHRS; CDR2 reads YFSETQ. V was pared by 4 bases and J by 6 bases, with 7 bases of the junction left unmatched. Written as DNA, the CDR3 is TGCGCCAGCAGCGCCCAGGGACAGGGTAATGGCTACACCTTC. Amino acids: CASSAQGQGNGYTF.

This chain connects TRBV5-1 to TRBJ2-3; 7 nucleotides agree with TRBD1. There are 16 residues in the CDR3. The germline gives CDR1 SGHRS, CDR2 YFSETQ. V lost 4 bases to trimming and J lost 0 bases; unmatched junction nucleotides: 8. The CDR3 coding sequence is TGCGCCAGCAGCGACTGGGACAGAACTAGCACAGATACGCAGTATTTT. Encoded protein: CASSDWDRTSTDTQYF.

This chain joins TRBV5-1 and TRBJ1-3, with 10 bases aligning to TRBD1. The CDR3 consists of 16 residues. Germline V CDR1 and CDR2: SGHRS, YFSETQ. The ends lost 4 bases at V and 4 bases at J; junction bases unmatched: 8. The CDR3 nucleotides read TGCGCCAGCAGCGGGGACAGGGGAACATTCGGAAACACCATATATTTT. This translates into CASSGDRGTFGNTIYF.

The gene calls are TRBV10-2 and TRBJ2-3, with TRBD2 matching over 8 bases. Trimming removed 4 bases from V and 0 bases from J; junction bases left unmatched: 6. Germline CDR1 reads WSHSY; CDR2 reads SAAADI. This CDR3 comprises 16 residues. The CDR3 reads CASSVSGGASTDTQYF. CDR3 coding DNA: TGCGCCAGCAGTGTTTCGGGGGGGGCAAGCACAGATACGCAGTATTTT.

V is TRBV10-2 and J is TRBJ1-4; no clear D. Germline-derived CDR1 and CDR2 are WSHSY and SAAADI. The CDR3 runs 13 residues. The ends were cut back, 2 bases at V and 5 bases at J, with 6 bases in the middle. CDR3 loop: CASSENSNEKLFF. The CDR3 nucleotides read TGCGCCAGCAGTGAGAACAGCAATGAAAAACTGTTTTTT.

The rearrangement joins TRBV2 to TRBJ2-7, with 13 bases identical to TRBD2. With 4 bases clipped from V and 8 bases from J, the junction kept 8 bases outside the gene matches. Germline loops: CDR1 SNHLY, CDR2 FYNNEI. This CDR3 has 15 amino acids. The CDR3 DNA reads as TGTGCCAGCAGTGGGACTAGCGGGAGTCGTAGCAAGCAGTACTTC. Protein sequence: CASSGTSGSRSKQYF.